This entry describes one T cell receptor (beta chain). What antigen it recognizes has not been identified. Base quality data are lacking; no much larger clone is found one base away. Reading from cysteine to phenylalanine, the CDR3 counts 15 amino acids. Left in the record is the CDR3 DNA by itself, 45 bases read in frame from the first base. V sheds 6 bases and J sheds 4 bases, leaving 16 bases between their ends. CDR1 and CDR2, per the germline V gene (reference sequence), are MNHEY and SMNVEV. Receptors were amplified or captured by the immunoSEQ multiplex PCR assay. Held by TCRdb, this immuneACCESS table contains in-frame sequences only and omits some clones. Under half of the omission traces to an unresolved V gene where checked; the cause of the rest is unknown. This sample holds 30,000 to 45,000 clones; around 81% were observed only once. The ten largest make up more than 1.5% of the sample.

The sample originates from a study of Siglec-9 on CD8 T cells in melanoma (dated 2019 in TCRdb). Regarding the study in general: The study investigated Siglec-9 expression on CD8+ T cells and the role of Siglec-9 in regulating T cells in the melanoma tumor microenvironment. Broad study findings and their caveats: Siglec-9 was reported to mark and regulate an effector memory CD8+ T-cell subset that appeared to accumulate within melanoma tumors.

The rearrangement joined TRBV27 to TRBJ2-1; TRBD2 might be the D gene, on 5 matching bases. The sample consisted of Siglec-9- CD8+ T cells sorted from blood. Interpreted using the paper, the cell subset or site label stands for: CD8 T cells lacking Siglec-9. This receptor was identified in a human donor in good health. The CDR3 region has the sequence CASSRLEGNYNEQFF. The nucleotide sequence reads TGTGCCAGCAGCCGTCTTGAGGGAAATTACAATGAGCAGTTCTTC.